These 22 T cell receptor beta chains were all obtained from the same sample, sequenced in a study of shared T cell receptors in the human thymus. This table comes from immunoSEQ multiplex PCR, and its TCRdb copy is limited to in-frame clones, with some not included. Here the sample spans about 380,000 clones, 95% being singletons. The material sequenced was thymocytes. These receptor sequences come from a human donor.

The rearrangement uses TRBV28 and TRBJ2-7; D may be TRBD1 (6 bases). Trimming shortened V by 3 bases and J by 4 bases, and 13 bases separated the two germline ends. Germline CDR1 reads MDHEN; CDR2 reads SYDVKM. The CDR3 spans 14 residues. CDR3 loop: CASSLLTGWYEQYF. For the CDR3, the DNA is TGTGCCAGCAGTTTGTTAACAGGGTGGTACGAGCAGTACTTC.

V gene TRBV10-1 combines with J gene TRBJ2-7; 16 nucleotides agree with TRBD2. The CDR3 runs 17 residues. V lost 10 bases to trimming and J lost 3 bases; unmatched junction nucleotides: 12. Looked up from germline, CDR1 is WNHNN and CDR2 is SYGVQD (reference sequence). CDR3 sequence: CATPGLAGGRGIYEQYF. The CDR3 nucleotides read TGCGCCACCCCGGGACTAGCGGGAGGGAGAGGGATCTACGAGCAGTACTTC.

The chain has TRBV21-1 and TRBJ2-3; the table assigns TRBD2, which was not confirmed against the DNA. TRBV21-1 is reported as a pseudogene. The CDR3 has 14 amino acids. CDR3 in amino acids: CASSKAGAEDTQYF. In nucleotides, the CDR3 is TGTGCCAGCAGCAAAGCGGGAGCTGAAGATACGCAGTATTTT.

CDR3 residues: CASSRATTAGGTNEQFF. The CDR3 coding sequence is TGTGCCAGCTCTCGGGCAACGACGGCCGGGGGTACCAATGAGCAGTTCTTC. This chain joins TRBV5-5 and TRBJ2-1, with a tentative D call TRBD2 (6 bases). The CDR3 loop spans 17 amino acids. Trimming pared 7 bases from V and 6 bases from J, leaving 26 bases between. The V gene's germline CDR1 is SGHKS and CDR2 YYEKEE (reference sequence).

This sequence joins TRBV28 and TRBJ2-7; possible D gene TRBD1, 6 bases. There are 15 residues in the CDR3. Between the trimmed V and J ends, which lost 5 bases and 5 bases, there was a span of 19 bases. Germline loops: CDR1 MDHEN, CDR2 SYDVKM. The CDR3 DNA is TGTGCCAGCAGTCGCCCGGGGCAGGGGAGCCACGAGCAGTACTTC. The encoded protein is CASSRPGQGSHEQYF.

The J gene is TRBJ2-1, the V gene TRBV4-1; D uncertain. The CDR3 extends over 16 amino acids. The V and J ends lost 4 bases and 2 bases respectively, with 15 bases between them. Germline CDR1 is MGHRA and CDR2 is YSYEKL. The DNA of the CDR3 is TGCGCCAGCAGCCCGGACCTCTCCTTACCCTACAATGAGCAGTTCTTC. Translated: CASSPDLSLPYNEQFF.

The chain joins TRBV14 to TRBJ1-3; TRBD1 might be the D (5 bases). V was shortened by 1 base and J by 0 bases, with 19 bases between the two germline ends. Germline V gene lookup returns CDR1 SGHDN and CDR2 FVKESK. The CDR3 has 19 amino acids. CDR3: CASSQVWAGEPDSGNTIYF. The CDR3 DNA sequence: TGTGCCAGCAGCCAAGTCTGGGCGGGGGAACCTGACTCTGGAAACACCATATATTTT.

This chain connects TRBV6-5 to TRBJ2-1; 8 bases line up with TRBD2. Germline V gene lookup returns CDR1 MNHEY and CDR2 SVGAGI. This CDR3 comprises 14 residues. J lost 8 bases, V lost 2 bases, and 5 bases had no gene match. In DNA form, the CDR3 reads TGTGCCAGCAGTTACCGTAGCGGGGTCCATGAGCAGTTCTTC. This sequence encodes CASSYRSGVHEQFF.

The CDR3 DNA reads as TGTGCCAGCAGTTTATCGATCGGCCAGGGCGGGAGAGGCAATCAGCCCCAGCATTTT. Its translation is CASSLSIGQGGRGNQPQHF. The chain is built from TRBV27 and TRBJ1-5; perhaps TRBD1 as D (5 bases). Trimming removed 0 bases from V and 2 bases from J, with 20 bases in between. CDR3 length: 19 amino acids. Germline V gives CDR1 MNHEY, CDR2 SMNVEV (reference sequence).

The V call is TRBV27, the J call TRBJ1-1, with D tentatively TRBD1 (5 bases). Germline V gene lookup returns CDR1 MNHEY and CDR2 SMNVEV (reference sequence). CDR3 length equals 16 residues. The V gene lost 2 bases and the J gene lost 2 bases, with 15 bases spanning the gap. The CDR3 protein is CASSLPTGTSNTEAFF. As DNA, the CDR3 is TGTGCCAGCAGTTTACCCACCGGGACGTCAAACACTGAAGCTTTCTTT.

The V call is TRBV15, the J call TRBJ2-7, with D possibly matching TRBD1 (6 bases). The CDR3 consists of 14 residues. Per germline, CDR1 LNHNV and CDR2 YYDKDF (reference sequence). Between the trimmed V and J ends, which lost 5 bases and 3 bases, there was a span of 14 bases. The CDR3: CATSGTGTYYEQYF. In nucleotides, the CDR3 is TGTGCCACCAGCGGGACCGGGACATACTACGAGCAGTACTTC.

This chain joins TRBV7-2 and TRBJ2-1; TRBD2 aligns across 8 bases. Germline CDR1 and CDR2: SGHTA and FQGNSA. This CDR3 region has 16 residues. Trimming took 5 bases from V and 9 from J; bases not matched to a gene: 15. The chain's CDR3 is CASSPVREAGDSEQFF. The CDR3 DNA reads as TGTGCCAGCAGCCCGGTTCGGGAAGCGGGAGATAGTGAGCAGTTCTTC.

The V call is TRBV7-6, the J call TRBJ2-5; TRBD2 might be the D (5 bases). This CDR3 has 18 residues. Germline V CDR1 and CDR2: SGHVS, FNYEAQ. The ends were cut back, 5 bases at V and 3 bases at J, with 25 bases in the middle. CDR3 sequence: CASSPNPNSLAGEETQYF. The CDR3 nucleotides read TGTGCCAGCAGCCCTAACCCTAATTCACTGGCGGGTGAAGAGACCCAGTACTTC.

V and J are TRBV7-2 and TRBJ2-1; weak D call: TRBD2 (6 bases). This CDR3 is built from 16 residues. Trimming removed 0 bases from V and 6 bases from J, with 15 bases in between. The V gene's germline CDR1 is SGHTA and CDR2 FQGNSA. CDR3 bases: TGTGCCAGCAGCTTAGCGATTGGGGGGAGATTCAATGAGCAGTTCTTC. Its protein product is CASSLAIGGRFNEQFF.

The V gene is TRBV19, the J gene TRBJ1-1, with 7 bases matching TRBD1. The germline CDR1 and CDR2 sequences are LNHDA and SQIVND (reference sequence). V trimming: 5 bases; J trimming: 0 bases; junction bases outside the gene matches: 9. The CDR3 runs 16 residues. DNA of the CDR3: TGTGCCAGTAGTGCCCGAAGACAGGGACTGAACACTGAAGCTTTCTTT. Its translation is CASSARRQGLNTEAFF.

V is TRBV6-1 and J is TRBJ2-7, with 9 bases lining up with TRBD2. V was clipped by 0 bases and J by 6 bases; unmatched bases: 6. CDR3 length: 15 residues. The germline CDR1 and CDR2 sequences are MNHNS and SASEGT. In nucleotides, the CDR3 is TGTGCCAGCAGTGAAGCCGCGGGGGGGCCTACCGAGCAGTACTTC. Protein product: CASSEAAGGPTEQYF.

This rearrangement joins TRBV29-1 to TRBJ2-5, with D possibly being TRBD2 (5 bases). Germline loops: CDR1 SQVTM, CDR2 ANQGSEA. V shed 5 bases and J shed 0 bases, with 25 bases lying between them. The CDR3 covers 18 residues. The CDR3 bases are TGCAGCGTTTGGTCAGGAGAGGGTTTGGGGTGGTACCAAGAGACCCAGTACTTC. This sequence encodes CSVWSGEGLGWYQETQYF.

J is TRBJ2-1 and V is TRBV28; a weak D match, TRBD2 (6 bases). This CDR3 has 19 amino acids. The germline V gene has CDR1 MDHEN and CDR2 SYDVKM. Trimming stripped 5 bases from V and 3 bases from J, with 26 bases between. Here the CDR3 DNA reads TGTGCCAGCAGTAGCGGGCCACCCCACCTACCTAAAAACTACAATGAGCAGTTCTTC. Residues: CASSSGPPHLPKNYNEQFF.

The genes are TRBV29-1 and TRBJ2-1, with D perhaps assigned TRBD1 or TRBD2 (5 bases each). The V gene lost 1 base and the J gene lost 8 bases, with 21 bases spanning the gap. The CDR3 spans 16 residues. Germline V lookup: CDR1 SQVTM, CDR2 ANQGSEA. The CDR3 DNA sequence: TGCAGCGTTGAAGTTTCTGGCCGCGAGGGGTTGGATGAGCAGTTCTTC. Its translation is CSVEVSGREGLDEQFF.

The CDR3 is CASSLRAMTGELFF. The CDR3 nucleotides read TGTGCCAGCAGCCTCAGGGCTATGACCGGGGAGCTGTTTTTT. The chain combines TRBV11-2 with TRBJ2-2; D might be TRBD1 (5 bases). With 5 bases removed from V and 5 bases from J, the gap between germline ends came to 12 bases. CDR1 and CDR2 from the germline V gene are SGHAT and FQNNGV. The CDR3 sequence is 14 residues long.

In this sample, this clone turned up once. Written as DNA, the CDR3 is TGTGCCAGCAGTTACTCGCTCGGGACAGGGGGGTACGAGCAGTACTTC. Translating it yields CASSYSLGTGGYEQYF. The rearrangement links TRBV6-5 to TRBJ2-7; 11 bases are a match to TRBD1. The CDR3 loop spans 16 amino acids. V lost 0 bases, J lost 4 bases, and 5 bases stayed unmatched. From germline, CDR1 is MNHEY and CDR2 SVGAGI.

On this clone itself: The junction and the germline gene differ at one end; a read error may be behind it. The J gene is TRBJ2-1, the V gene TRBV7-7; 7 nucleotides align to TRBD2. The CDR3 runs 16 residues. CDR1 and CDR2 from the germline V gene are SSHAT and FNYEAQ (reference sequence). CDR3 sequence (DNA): TGTGCTAGCAGCAGCGCGGCTAGCGGACCCTACAATGAGCAGTTCTTC. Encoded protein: CASSSAASGPYNEQFF.